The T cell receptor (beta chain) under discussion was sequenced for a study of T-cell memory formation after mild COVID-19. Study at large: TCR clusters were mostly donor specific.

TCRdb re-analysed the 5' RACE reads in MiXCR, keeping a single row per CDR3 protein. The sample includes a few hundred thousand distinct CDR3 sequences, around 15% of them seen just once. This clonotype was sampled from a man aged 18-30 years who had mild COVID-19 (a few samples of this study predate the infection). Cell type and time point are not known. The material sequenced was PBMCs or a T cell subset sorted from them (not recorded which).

DNA for the CDR3: TGCAGTGCTGCCTCAGGGGGACCGAACACTGAAGCTTTCTTT. Translation gives CSAASGGPNTEAFF. This chain uses TRBV20-1 with TRBJ1-1; 7 nucleotides line up with TRBD1. J gave up 1 base and V 5 bases, and 7 bases lay outside the gene matches. The V gene's germline CDR1 is DFQATT and CDR2 SNEGSKA (reference sequence). The CDR3 covers 14 residues.